The entry that follows covers one T cell receptor beta chain sequence. Its recognized antigen is unknown. Per-base qualities were not stored, and no clone one base away is much larger. This record comes from a study of radiation and T cells in renal cell carcinoma (dated by TCRdb to the early 2020s). Background on the whole study: In total, some 52 samples underwent TCR beta sequencing: some 25 tumors plus 27 peripheral blood samples. The last blood draw occurred 4 weeks after radiation, at the same time as nephrectomy. Across all 53 samples, 4,016,671 unique CDR3 nucleotide sequences encoding roughly 2,800,000 unique CDR3 amino acid sequences were identified.

TCR beta libraries were generated from genomic DNA with the immunoSEQ kit, following the manufacturer's recommendations. To prepare libraries, a first multiplex PCR with proprietary primers was run, followed by a second PCR that added unique barcodes, and a bead cleanup was done after each round. A kit-provided positive control reaction and a negative control reaction were included in every sample batch. The final libraries were assessed on an Agilent 4200 TapeStation D1000 ScreenTape, pooled by volume, and quantified by qPCR. Sequencing was performed on an Illumina NextSeq500 with a MidOutput 150-cycle cartridge, and 156 Read1 and 15 Index1 cycles were run with kit custom primers. The pooled library was loaded at about 0.96 pM, and approximately 20% PhiX control was spiked in. The original methods were these. Vendor-processed data were analyzed in R, with a clonotype defined as all T cells sharing the same CDR3 nucleotide sequence. For clone abundance analyses, frequencies were normalized to the 10,000 most abundant clones per sample. Before analysis, public T cell clones were removed, and these numbered fewer than five per sample on average. Tumor-enriched clonotypes and baseline blood-enriched clonotypes were defined as those with an abundance difference of at least 32-fold between compartments. A beta-binomial differential abundance model was used to identify clonotypes that expanded or contracted between blood time points. Tumor-blood repertoire similarity was measured with the Baroni-Urbani and Buser coefficient, and group comparisons used two-tailed Wilcoxon tests in R. Entries here come from immuneACCESS through TCRdb and include only in-frame sequences with V and J called. Some clones fail to appear in such tables; in the studies checked, an unresolved V gene covers under half of the shortfall, and the cause of the remainder is unknown. V and J calls and clone size are as listed in that table; D and trimming were resolved from the DNA. The table for this sample lists around 30,000 clones; 81% of them were counted only once. The biggest ten clones account for around a third of the sample.

The CDR3 measures 15 amino acids from cysteine to phenylalanine. The CDR3 DNA has 45 bases and is translated from base 1. CDR1 and CDR2, per the germline V gene, are SGHTA and FQGNSA. V loses 4 bases of germline sequence and J loses 0 bases, and the interval between the two ends is 9 bases. The time point label of this sample denotes: blood 4 weeks post-SBRT, at nephrectomy. The sample's treatment or condition label, decoded: 15 Gy SBRT to primary tumor, nephrectomy 4 weeks later. Samples were obtained from a clinical trial, in which 15 Gy stereotactic body radiation therapy was delivered to primary renal cell carcinomas and nephrectomy was performed 4 weeks later. To track tumor-enriched clonotypes, serial peripheral blood was sampled from radiation-treated patients at baseline and at 2 weeks and 4 weeks after SBRT. Renal cell carcinoma with clear cell pathology was present in all patients. Genomic DNA for TCR sequencing was prepared using the QIAamp DNA Blood Mini Kit (Qiagen). The analyses included just those samples that passed every quality control check.

General study outcomes and caveats: No pretreatment tumor biopsies were available, so the baseline intratumoral presence of clonotypes could not be determined. Tracking of blood repertoire dynamics stopped at four to five weeks after treatment, with no follow-up past that point. Because the trial had a single-armed design, the trial could not examine how radiation dose or scheduling affected the TCR repertoire. In blood, the top tumor clonotypes increased between baseline and 2 weeks post-radiation and then shrank by 4 weeks, which suggests that tumor-resident clones expanded only transiently.

This sample comprised blood, obtained from a patient whose treatment included radiotherapy and nephrectomy. The sequence joins TRBV7-2 to TRBJ1-4; 6 matching bases give a weak D call of TRBD1. This TCR derives from a man in his 60s with renal cell carcinoma. CDR3 region: CASSYPGATNEKLFF. The DNA sequence is given as TGTGCCAGCAGCTATCCAGGGGCAACTAATGAAAAACTGTTTTTT.